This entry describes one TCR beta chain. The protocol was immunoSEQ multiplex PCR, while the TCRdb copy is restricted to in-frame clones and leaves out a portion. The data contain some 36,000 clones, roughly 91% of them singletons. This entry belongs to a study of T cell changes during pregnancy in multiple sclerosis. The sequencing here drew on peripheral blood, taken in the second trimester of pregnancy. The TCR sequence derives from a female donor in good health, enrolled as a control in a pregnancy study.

CDR3 in amino acids: CASTSGEVREQYF. DNA for the CDR3: TGTGCCAGCACCTCGGGGGAGGTTCGGGAGCAGTACTTC. J is TRBJ2-7 and V is TRBV6-5; tentatively, D is TRBD2 (6 bases). Per germline, CDR1 MNHEY and CDR2 SVGAGI. This CDR3 spans 13 amino acids. The ends were cut back, 7 bases at V and 7 bases at J, with 17 bases in the middle.